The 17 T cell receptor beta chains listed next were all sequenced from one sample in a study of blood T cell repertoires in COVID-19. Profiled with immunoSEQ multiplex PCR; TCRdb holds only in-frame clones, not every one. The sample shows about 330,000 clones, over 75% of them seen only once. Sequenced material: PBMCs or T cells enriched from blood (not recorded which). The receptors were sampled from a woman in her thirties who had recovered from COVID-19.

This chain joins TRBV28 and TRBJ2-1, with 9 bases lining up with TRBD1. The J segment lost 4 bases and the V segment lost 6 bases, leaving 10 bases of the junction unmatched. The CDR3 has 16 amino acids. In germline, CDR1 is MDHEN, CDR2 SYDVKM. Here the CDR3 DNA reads TGTGCCAGCAGCCCTACTACAGGGGGCTTTTACAATGAGCAGTTCTTC. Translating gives CASSPTTGGFYNEQFF.

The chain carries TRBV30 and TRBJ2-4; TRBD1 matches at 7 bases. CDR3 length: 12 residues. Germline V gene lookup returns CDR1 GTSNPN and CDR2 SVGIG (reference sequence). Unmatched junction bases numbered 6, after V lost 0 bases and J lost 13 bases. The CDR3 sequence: CAWSVQDRWQYF. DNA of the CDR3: TGTGCCTGGAGTGTACAGGACAGGTGGCAGTACTTC.

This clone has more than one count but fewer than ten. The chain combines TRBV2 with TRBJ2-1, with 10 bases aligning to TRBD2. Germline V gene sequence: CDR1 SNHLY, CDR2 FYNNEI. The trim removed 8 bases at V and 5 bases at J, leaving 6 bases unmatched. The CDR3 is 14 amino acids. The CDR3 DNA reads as TGTGCCAGCGCGGGACTAGCGTCCCACAATGAGCAGTTCTTC. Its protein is CASAGLASHNEQFF.

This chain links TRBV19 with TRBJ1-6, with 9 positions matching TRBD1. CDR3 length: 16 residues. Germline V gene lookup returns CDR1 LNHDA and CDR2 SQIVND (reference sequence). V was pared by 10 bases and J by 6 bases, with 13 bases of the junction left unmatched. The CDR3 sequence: CATKQVGGQGNSPLHF. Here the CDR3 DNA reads TGTGCCACCAAGCAAGTGGGGGGACAGGGTAATTCACCCCTCCACTTT.

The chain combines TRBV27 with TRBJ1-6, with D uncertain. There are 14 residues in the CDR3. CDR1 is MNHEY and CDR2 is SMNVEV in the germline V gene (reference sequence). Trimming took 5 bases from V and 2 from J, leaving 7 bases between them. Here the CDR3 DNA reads TGTGCCAGCAGTCCTAACCCCTATAATTCACCCCTCCACTTT. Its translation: CASSPNPYNSPLHF.

CDR3 in amino acids: CASSPGNQETQYF. Here the CDR3 DNA reads TGTGCCAGCTCACCAGGCAACCAAGAGACCCAGTACTTC. The chain has TRBV18 and TRBJ2-5; D call uncertain. V lost 2 bases and J lost 0, with 4 bases in between. The CDR3 loop spans 13 amino acids. CDR1 and CDR2 from the germline V gene are KGHSH and LQKENI.

CDR3 in DNA: TGTGCCAGCAGCCGCCGACAGGGGTACTACGAGCAGTACTTC. Protein sequence: CASSRRQGYYEQYF. The chain uses TRBV6-5 and TRBJ2-7; 8 nucleotides match TRBD1. Germline-derived CDR1 and CDR2 are MNHEY and SVGAGI. This CDR3 spans 14 amino acids. With V trimmed by 6 bases and J by 3 bases, 7 bases remained unmatched.

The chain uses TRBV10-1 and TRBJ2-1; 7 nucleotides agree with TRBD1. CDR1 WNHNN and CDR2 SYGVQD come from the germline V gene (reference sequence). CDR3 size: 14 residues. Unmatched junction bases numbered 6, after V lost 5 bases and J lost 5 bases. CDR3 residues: CASSPGQRDNEQFF. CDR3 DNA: TGCGCCAGCAGTCCGGGACAGAGGGACAATGAGCAGTTCTTC.

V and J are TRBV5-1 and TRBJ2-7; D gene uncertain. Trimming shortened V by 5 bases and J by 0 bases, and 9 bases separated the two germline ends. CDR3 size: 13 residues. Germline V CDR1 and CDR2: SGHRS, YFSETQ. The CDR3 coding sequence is TGCGCCAGCAGTCAGACTGGCTCCTACGAGCAGTACTTC. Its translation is CASSQTGSYEQYF.

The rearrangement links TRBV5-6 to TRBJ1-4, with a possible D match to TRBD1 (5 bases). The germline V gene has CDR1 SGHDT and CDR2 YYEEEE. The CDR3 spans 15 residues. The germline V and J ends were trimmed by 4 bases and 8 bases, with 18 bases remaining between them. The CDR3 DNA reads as TGTGCCAGCAGCCCCTGGTGGGGGGGAGAGGAAAAACTGTTTTTT. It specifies CASSPWWGGEEKLFF.

The CDR3 region is CASSLEVGGNQPQHF. The CDR3 nucleotides are TGTGCCAGCAGCTTAGAGGTGGGCGGCAATCAGCCCCAGCATTTT. J is TRBJ1-5 and V is TRBV7-2; no reliable D call. The CDR3 has 15 residues. V was pared by 1 base and J by 2 bases, with 9 bases between. From germline, CDR1 is SGHTA and CDR2 FQGNSA.

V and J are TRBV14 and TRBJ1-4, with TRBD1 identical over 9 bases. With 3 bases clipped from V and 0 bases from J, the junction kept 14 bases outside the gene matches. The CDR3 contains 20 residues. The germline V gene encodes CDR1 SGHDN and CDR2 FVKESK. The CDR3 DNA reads TGTGCCAGCAGCCACTCCCGGGACAGGGTTTTAGGTTCAACTAATGAAAAACTGTTTTTT. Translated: CASSHSRDRVLGSTNEKLFF.

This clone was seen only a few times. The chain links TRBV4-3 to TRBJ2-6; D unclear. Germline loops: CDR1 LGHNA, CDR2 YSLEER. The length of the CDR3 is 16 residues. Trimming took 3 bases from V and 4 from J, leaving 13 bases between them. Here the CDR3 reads CASSQGVGSGANVLTF. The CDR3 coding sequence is TGCGCCAGCAGCCAGGGTGTGGGCTCCGGGGCCAACGTCCTGACTTTC.

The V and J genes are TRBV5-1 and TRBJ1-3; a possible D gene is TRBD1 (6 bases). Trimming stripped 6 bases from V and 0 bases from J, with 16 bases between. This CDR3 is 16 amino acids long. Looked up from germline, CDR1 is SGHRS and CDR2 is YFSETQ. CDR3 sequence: CASTDRTGISGNTIYF. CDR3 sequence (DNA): TGCGCCAGCACCGATAGAACAGGGATCTCTGGAAACACCATATATTTT. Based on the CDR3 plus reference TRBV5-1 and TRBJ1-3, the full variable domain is KAGVTQTPRYLIKTRGQQVTLSCSPISGHRSVSWYQQTPGQGLQFLFEYFSETQRNKGNFPGRFSGRQFSNSRSEMNVSTLELGDSALYLCASTDRTGISGNTIYFGEGSWLTVV.

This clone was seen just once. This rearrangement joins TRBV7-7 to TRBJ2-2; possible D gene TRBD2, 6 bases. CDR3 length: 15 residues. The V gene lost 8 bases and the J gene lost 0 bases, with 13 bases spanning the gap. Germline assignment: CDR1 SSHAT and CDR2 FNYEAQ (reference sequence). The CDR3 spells CASSLRETNTGELFF. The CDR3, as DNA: TGTGCCAGCTCCCTGCGGGAAACGAACACCGGGGAGCTGTTTTTT.

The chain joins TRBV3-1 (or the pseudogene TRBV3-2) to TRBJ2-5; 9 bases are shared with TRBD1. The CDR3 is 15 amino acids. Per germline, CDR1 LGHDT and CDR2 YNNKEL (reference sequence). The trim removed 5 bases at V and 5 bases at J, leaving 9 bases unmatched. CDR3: CASSYWDRAGETQYF. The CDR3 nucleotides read TGTGCCAGCAGCTATTGGGACAGGGCGGGGGAGACCCAGTACTTC.

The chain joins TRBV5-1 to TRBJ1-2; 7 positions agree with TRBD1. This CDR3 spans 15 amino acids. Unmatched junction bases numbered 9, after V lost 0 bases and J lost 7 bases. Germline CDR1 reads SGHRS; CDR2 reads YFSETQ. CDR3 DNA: TGCGCCAGCAGCTTGGCGACAGGGACCGATAGTGGCTACACCTTC. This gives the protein CASSLATGTDSGYTF.